A selection of T cell receptor beta chains follows, all from one sample in a study of control samples from healthy donors and cancer patients. Assay: immunoSEQ multiplex PCR; the TCRdb copy retains only in-frame clones and omits some. The profile shows around 82,000 clones, approximately 87% of them singletons. The sequencing sample was made of blood. All receptors come from a man aged 45-60 years in good health. CDR3s include the opening cysteine and the closing phenylalanine or tryptophan. D genes are given only for firm matches. A clone size is listed for some rows: how often the clone was seen (once, few, many), or a class if it is expanded.

d_gene: .; v_gene: TRBV30; j_gene: TRBJ2-1; abundance: .; CDR3aa: CAWSLGAYNEQFF; CDR3nt: TGTGCCTGGAGTCTCGGGGCCTACAATGAGCAGTTCTTC
d_gene: TRBD1; v_gene: TRBV4-1; j_gene: TRBJ1-2; abundance: .; CDR3aa: CASSQAGLTGGGYTF; CDR3nt: TGCGCCAGCAGCCAAGCGGGACTCACAGGGGGTGGCTACACCTTC
d_gene: .; v_gene: TRBV6-6; j_gene: TRBJ1-2; abundance: .; CDR3aa: CASSLSQDVDGYTF; CDR3nt: TGTGCCAGCAGCCTCTCCCAGGACGTTGACGGCTACACCTTC
d_gene: TRBD1; v_gene: TRBV5-6; j_gene: TRBJ2-7; abundance: .; CDR3aa: CASSLGTGGDEQYF; CDR3nt: TGTGCCAGCAGCCTCGGGACAGGGGGCGACGAGCAGTACTTC
d_gene: .; v_gene: TRBV3-1/TRBV3-2; j_gene: TRBJ1-2; abundance: .; CDR3aa: CASSQDKQGGGYTF; CDR3nt: TGTGCCAGCAGCCAAGATAAACAGGGCGGTGGCTACACCTTC
d_gene: TRBD1; v_gene: TRBV7-8; j_gene: TRBJ1-2; abundance: few; CDR3aa: CASSLDSGQGGYTF; CDR3nt: TGTGCCAGCAGCCTGGACTCGGGACAGGGTGGCTACACCTTC
d_gene: TRBD1; v_gene: TRBV9; j_gene: TRBJ1-6; abundance: .; CDR3aa: CASSGDSNSPLHF; CDR3nt: TGTGCCAGCAGCGGGGACAGTAATTCACCCCTCCACTTT
d_gene: .; v_gene: TRBV24-1; j_gene: TRBJ1-1; abundance: .; CDR3aa: CATSGQSTEAFF; CDR3nt: TGTGCCACCAGTGGACAGAGCACTGAAGCTTTCTTT
d_gene: TRBD2; v_gene: TRBV6-5; j_gene: TRBJ2-1; abundance: .; CDR3aa: CASIVGLAGFNEQFF; CDR3nt: TGTGCCAGCATAGTGGGACTAGCGGGCTTCAATGAGCAGTTCTTC
d_gene: .; v_gene: TRBV7-6; j_gene: TRBJ1-1; abundance: once; CDR3aa: CASSLEWGPGTEAFF; CDR3nt: TGTGCCAGCAGTTTAGAGTGGGGGCCGGGGACTGAAGCTTTCTTT
d_gene: .; v_gene: TRBV4-1; j_gene: TRBJ2-1; abundance: .; CDR3aa: CASSQRDTGDHWSYNEQFF; CDR3nt: TGCGCCAGCAGCCAAAGGGACACGGGGGATCATTGGTCCTACAATGAGCAGTTCTTC
d_gene: TRBD1; v_gene: TRBV24-1; j_gene: TRBJ2-3; abundance: .; CDR3aa: CATSDPRQGDFTDTQYF; CDR3nt: TGTGCCACCAGTGATCCCCGACAGGGCGACTTCACAGATACGCAGTATTTT
d_gene: .; v_gene: TRBV5-1; j_gene: TRBJ2-3; abundance: .; CDR3aa: CASSLQGAAPGAQYF; CDR3nt: TGCGCCAGCAGCTTACAGGGTGCCGCCCCGGGGGCGCAGTATTTT
d_gene: TRBD2; v_gene: TRBV30; j_gene: TRBJ2-5; abundance: .; CDR3aa: CAWSAGGQETQYF; CDR3nt: TGTGCCTGGTCGGCGGGGGGCCAAGAGACCCAGTACTTC
d_gene: TRBD1; v_gene: TRBV14; j_gene: TRBJ2-5; abundance: .; CDR3aa: CASSPPGTGPKGQYF; CDR3nt: TGTGCCAGCAGCCCCCCCGGGACAGGTCCTAAGGGCCAGTACTTC
d_gene: TRBD1; v_gene: TRBV5-1; j_gene: TRBJ2-2; abundance: .; CDR3aa: CASSSGTGHTGELFF; CDR3nt: TGCGCCAGCAGCTCCGGGACAGGTCACACCGGGGAGCTGTTTTTT
d_gene: .; v_gene: TRBV5-4; j_gene: TRBJ1-4; abundance: once; CDR3aa: CASSLGAGNTNEKLFF; CDR3nt: TGTGCCAGCAGCTTGGGGGCCGGGAATACTAATGAAAAACTGTTTTTT
d_gene: TRBD1; v_gene: TRBV6-6; j_gene: TRBJ1-1; abundance: .; CDR3aa: CASSRSGTGDSEAFF; CDR3nt: TGTGCCAGCAGTCGATCCGGGACAGGGGATTCTGAAGCTTTCTTT
d_gene: TRBD1; v_gene: TRBV19; j_gene: TRBJ1-5; abundance: .; CDR3aa: CASSTDRDQPQHF; CDR3nt: TGTGCCAGTAGTACCGACAGGGATCAGCCCCAGCATTTT
d_gene: TRBD1; v_gene: TRBV19; j_gene: TRBJ1-2; abundance: .; CDR3aa: CASSIGTDPYGYTF; CDR3nt: TGTGCCAGTAGTATTGGGACAGATCCGTATGGCTACACCTTC
d_gene: TRBD1; v_gene: TRBV28; j_gene: TRBJ1-2; abundance: .; CDR3aa: CASSLMDRGGGYTF; CDR3nt: TGTGCCAGCAGTTTAATGGACAGGGGGGGTGGCTACACCTTC
d_gene: .; v_gene: TRBV9; j_gene: TRBJ1-4; abundance: .; CDR3aa: CASSGDAGNEKLFF; CDR3nt: TGTGCCAGCAGCGGAGATGCAGGGAATGAAAAACTGTTTTTT
d_gene: TRBD2; v_gene: TRBV2; j_gene: TRBJ2-5; abundance: .; CDR3aa: CASSSYLAGGRETQYF; CDR3nt: TGTGCCAGCAGTTCCTACCTAGCGGGAGGCCGGGAGACCCAGTACTTC
d_gene: .; v_gene: TRBV19; j_gene: TRBJ2-1; abundance: .; CDR3aa: CASIHPWDEQFF; CDR3nt: TGTGCCAGTATCCACCCTTGGGATGAGCAGTTCTTC
d_gene: .; v_gene: TRBV7-2; j_gene: TRBJ1-2; abundance: .; CDR3aa: CASSLNRKNYGYTF; CDR3nt: TGTGCCAGCAGCTTAAATCGGAAGAACTATGGCTACACCTTC
d_gene: .; v_gene: TRBV19; j_gene: TRBJ1-4; abundance: .; CDR3aa: CASSAGGASWEKLFF; CDR3nt: TGTGCCAGTAGTGCAGGCGGCGCTTCCTGGGAAAAACTGTTTTTT
d_gene: .; v_gene: TRBV5-1; j_gene: TRBJ2-3; abundance: .; CDR3aa: CASSLGWGIPDTQYF; CDR3nt: TGCGCCAGCAGCTTGGGTTGGGGGATTCCAGATACGCAGTATTTT
d_gene: .; v_gene: TRBV4-2; j_gene: TRBJ2-5; abundance: .; CDR3aa: CASSQETPGETQYF; CDR3nt: TGTGCCAGCAGCCAAGAAACTCCCGGGGAGACCCAGTACTTC
d_gene: TRBD2; v_gene: TRBV2; j_gene: TRBJ2-7; abundance: .; CDR3aa: CASSERGTSGGYEQYF; CDR3nt: TGTGCCAGCAGCGAAAGGGGGACTAGCGGAGGCTACGAGCAGTACTTC
d_gene: .; v_gene: TRBV3-1/TRBV3-2; j_gene: TRBJ1-1; abundance: .; CDR3aa: CASSQVTGTIEAFF; CDR3nt: TGTGCCAGCAGCCAAGTTACAGGGACCATCGAAGCTTTCTTT
d_gene: .; v_gene: TRBV5-5; j_gene: TRBJ1-1; abundance: .; CDR3aa: CASSVTGTGTEAFF; CDR3nt: TGTGCCAGCAGCGTGACCGGGACGGGCACTGAAGCTTTCTTT
d_gene: .; v_gene: TRBV9; j_gene: TRBJ2-2; abundance: .; CDR3aa: CASSVGGSTGELFF; CDR3nt: TGTGCCAGCAGCGTGGGGGGATCCACCGGGGAGCTGTTTTTT
d_gene: .; v_gene: TRBV3-1/TRBV3-2; j_gene: TRBJ1-6; abundance: .; CDR3aa: CASSQDAARSPLHF; CDR3nt: TGTGCCAGCAGCCAAGATGCGGCACGGTCACCCCTCCACTTT
d_gene: TRBD2; v_gene: TRBV7-2; j_gene: TRBJ2-1; abundance: .; CDR3aa: CASSLTSGSVNEQFF; CDR3nt: TGTGCCAGCAGCCTGACTAGCGGGAGTGTCAATGAGCAGTTCTTC
d_gene: .; v_gene: TRBV2; j_gene: TRBJ1-1; abundance: .; CDR3aa: CASSEVEGREAFF; CDR3nt: TGTGCCAGCAGTGAAGTAGAGGGCAGGGAAGCTTTCTTT
d_gene: .; v_gene: TRBV19; j_gene: TRBJ1-2; abundance: .; CDR3aa: CASNDRSYGYTF; CDR3nt: TGTGCCAGTAATGACAGATCCTATGGCTACACCTTC
d_gene: .; v_gene: TRBV11-3; j_gene: TRBJ1-1; abundance: .; CDR3aa: CASSTGLAGTEAFF; CDR3nt: TGTGCCAGCAGCACGGGCCTCGCTGGGACTGAAGCTTTCTTT
d_gene: .; v_gene: TRBV5-4; j_gene: TRBJ2-7; abundance: .; CDR3aa: CASSQGPLSYEQYF; CDR3nt: TGTGCCAGCAGCCAGGGACCACTGTCCTACGAGCAGTACTTC
d_gene: TRBD1; v_gene: TRBV27; j_gene: TRBJ1-2; abundance: once; CDR3aa: CASSSRDRGGGYTF; CDR3nt: TGTGCCAGCAGTTCAAGGGACAGGGGTGGTGGCTACACCTTC
d_gene: .; v_gene: TRBV27; j_gene: TRBJ2-1; abundance: .; CDR3aa: CASSLSVAGYNEQFF; CDR3nt: TGTGCCAGCAGTTTAAGTGTTGCCGGATACAATGAGCAGTTCTTC
d_gene: .; v_gene: TRBV2; j_gene: TRBJ1-5; abundance: .; CDR3aa: CASVVGGGQPQHF; CDR3nt: TGTGCCAGCGTGGTAGGGGGTGGGCAGCCCCAGCATTTT
d_gene: .; v_gene: TRBV30; j_gene: TRBJ2-3; abundance: .; CDR3aa: CAWSVGTDTQYF; CDR3nt: TGTGCCTGGAGTGTTGGCACAGATACGCAGTATTTT
d_gene: .; v_gene: TRBV28; j_gene: TRBJ1-5; abundance: .; CDR3aa: CASSLSTGLQPQHF; CDR3nt: TGTGCCAGCAGTTTATCTACAGGGTTACAGCCCCAGCATTTT
d_gene: .; v_gene: TRBV4-2; j_gene: TRBJ2-5; abundance: .; CDR3aa: CASSPVSGARETQYF; CDR3nt: TGTGCCAGCAGCCCCGTGTCGGGAGCTAGGGAGACCCAGTACTTC
d_gene: .; v_gene: TRBV5-5; j_gene: TRBJ1-6; abundance: .; CDR3aa: CASSLEGQSPLHF; CDR3nt: TGTGCCAGCAGCTTGGAGGGGCAGTCACCCCTCCACTTT
d_gene: .; v_gene: TRBV30; j_gene: TRBJ2-5; abundance: once; CDR3aa: CAWSARQQETQYF; CDR3nt: TGTGCCTGGAGTGCCCGACAGCAAGAGACCCAGTACTTC
d_gene: .; v_gene: TRBV10-1; j_gene: TRBJ2-2; abundance: .; CDR3aa: CASSASANTGELFF; CDR3nt: TGCGCCAGCAGTGCGTCGGCGAACACCGGGGAGCTGTTTTTT
d_gene: .; v_gene: TRBV5-1; j_gene: TRBJ1-2; abundance: .; CDR3aa: CASSLELANYGYTF; CDR3nt: TGCGCCAGCAGCTTGGAACTTGCTAACTATGGCTACACCTTC
d_gene: .; v_gene: TRBV15; j_gene: TRBJ1-6; abundance: .; CDR3aa: CATSRDLGMVGHTGNSPLHF; CDR3nt: TGTGCCACCAGCAGAGATCTGGGTATGGTGGGGCATACGGGGAATTCACCCCTCCACTTT
d_gene: .; v_gene: TRBV19; j_gene: TRBJ1-3; abundance: .; CDR3aa: CASSPDRSSGNTIYF; CDR3nt: TGTGCCAGTAGTCCGGACAGATCCTCTGGAAACACCATATATTTT